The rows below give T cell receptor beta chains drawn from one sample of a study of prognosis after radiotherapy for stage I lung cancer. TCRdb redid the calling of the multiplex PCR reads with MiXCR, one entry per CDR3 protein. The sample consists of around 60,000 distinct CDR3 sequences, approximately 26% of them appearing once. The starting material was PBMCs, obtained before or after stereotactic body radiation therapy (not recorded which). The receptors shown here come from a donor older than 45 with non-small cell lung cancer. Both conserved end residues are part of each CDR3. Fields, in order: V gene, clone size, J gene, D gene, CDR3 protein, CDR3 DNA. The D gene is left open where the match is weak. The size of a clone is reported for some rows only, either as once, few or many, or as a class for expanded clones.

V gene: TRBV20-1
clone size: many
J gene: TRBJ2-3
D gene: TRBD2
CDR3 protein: CSARTGGAVTDTQYF
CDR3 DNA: TGCAGTGCTAGAACCGGGGGGGCTGTTACAGATACGCAGTATTTT

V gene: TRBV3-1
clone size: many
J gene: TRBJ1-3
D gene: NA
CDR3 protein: CASSQAQGPGNTIYF
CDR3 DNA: TGTGCCAGCAGCCAAGCTCAGGGGCCCGGAAACACCATATATTTT

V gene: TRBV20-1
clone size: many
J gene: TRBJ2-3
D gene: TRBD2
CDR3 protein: CSARGLAGASTDTQYF
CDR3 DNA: TGCAGTGCTAGGGGACTAGCGGGGGCCTCCACAGATACGCAGTATTTT

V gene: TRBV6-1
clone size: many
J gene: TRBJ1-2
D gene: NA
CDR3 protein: CASSDGHMGYTF
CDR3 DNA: TGTGCCAGCAGTGACGGTCATATGGGCTACACCTTC

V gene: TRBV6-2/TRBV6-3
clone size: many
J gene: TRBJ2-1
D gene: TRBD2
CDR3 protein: CASSYVAGGSPYNEQFF
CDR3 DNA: TGTGCCAGCAGTTACGTGGCGGGGGGGTCACCCTACAATGAGCAGTTCTTC

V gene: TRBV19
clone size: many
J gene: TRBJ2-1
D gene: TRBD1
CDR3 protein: CASRTTGGPYNEQFF
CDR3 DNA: TGTGCCAGTAGGACGACAGGGGGCCCCTACAATGAGCAGTTCTTC

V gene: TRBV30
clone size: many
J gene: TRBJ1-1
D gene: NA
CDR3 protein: CAWTAIYGTEAFF
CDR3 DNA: TGTGCCTGGACCGCTATTTATGGCACTGAAGCTTTCTTT

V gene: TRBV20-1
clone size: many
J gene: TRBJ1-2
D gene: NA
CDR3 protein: CSVIQANYGYTF
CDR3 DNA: TGCAGTGTCATCCAAGCTAACTATGGCTACACCTTC

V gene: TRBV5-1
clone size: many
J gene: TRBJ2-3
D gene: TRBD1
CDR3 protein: CASSEQGARTDTQYF
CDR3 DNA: TGCGCCAGCAGCGAGCAGGGGGCGCGCACAGATACGCAGTATTTT

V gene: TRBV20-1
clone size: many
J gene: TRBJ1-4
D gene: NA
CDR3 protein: CSARDPLGEKLFF
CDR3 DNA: TGCAGTGCTAGAGACCCGCTAGGTGAAAAACTGTTTTTT

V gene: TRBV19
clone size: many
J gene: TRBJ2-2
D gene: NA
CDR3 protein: CASTRNRASSGELFF
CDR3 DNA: TGTGCCAGTACCCGAAATAGGGCTTCCTCCGGGGAGCTGTTTTTT

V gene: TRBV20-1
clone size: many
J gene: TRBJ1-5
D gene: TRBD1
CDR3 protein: CSARDRQGAWQPQHF
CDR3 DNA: TGCAGTGCTAGGGACAGACAGGGGGCATGGCAGCCCCAGCATTTT

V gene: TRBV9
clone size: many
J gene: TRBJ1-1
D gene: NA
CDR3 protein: CASSVDRDTEAFF
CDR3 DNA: TGTGCCAGCAGCGTAGACAGGGACACTGAAGCTTTCTTT

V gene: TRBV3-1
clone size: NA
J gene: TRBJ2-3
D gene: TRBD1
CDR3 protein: CASSLGGSTDAQYF
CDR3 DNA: TGTGCCAGCAGCCTAGGGGGCAGCACAGATGCGCAGTATTTT

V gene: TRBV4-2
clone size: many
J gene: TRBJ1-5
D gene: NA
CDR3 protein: CASSQDHSGGDQPQHF
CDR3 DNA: TGTGCCAGCAGCCAAGATCATTCGGGAGGGGATCAGCCCCAGCATTTT

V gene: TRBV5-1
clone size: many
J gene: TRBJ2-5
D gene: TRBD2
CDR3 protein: CASSLSGEETQYF
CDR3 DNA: TGCGCCAGCAGCTTGAGCGGGGAGGAGACCCAGTACTTC

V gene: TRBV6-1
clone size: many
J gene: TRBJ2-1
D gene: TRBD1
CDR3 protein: CASSPDSGTDKANEQFF
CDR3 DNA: TGTGCCAGCAGTCCTGATTCCGGGACAGATAAAGCAAATGAGCAGTTCTTC

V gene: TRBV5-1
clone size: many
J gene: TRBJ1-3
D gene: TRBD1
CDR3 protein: CASSLAAGTATFSGNTIYF
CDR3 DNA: TGCGCCAGCAGCTTGGCCGCCGGGACAGCAACTTTCTCTGGAAACACCATATATTTT

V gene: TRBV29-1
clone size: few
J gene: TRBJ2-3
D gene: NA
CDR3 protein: CSVERGTDTQYF
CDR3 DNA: TGCAGCGTTGAGCGCGGGACAGATACGCAGTATTTT

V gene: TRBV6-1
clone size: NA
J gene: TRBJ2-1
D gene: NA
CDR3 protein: CASRGAANNYQFF
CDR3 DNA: TGTGCCAGCAGGGGGGCAGCTAACAATTATCAGTTCTTC

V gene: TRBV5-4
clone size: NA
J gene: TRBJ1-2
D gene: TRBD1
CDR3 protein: CASSDPADRKHYGYTF
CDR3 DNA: TGTGCCAGCAGCGACCCTGCGGACAGGAAACACTATGGCTACACCTTC

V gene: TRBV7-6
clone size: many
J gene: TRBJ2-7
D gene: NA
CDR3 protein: CASSKSGTLGHEQYF
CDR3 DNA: TGTGCCAGCAGCAAGTCCGGGACCCTGGGACACGAGCAGTACTTC

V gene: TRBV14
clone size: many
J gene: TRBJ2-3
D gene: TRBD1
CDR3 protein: CASSLQGAVDTQYF
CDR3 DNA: TGTGCCAGCAGCTTACAGGGGGCGGTAGATACGCAGTATTTT

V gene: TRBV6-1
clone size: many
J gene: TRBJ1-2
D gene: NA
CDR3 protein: CASGGSSDRYGYTF
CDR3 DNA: TGTGCCAGCGGGGGTTCCTCCGACAGATATGGCTACACCTTC

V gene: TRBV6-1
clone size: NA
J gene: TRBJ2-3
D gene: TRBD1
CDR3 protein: CASSRGQGTDKQYF
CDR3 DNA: TGTGCCAGCAGTCGAGGACAGGGGACAGATAAGCAGTATTTT

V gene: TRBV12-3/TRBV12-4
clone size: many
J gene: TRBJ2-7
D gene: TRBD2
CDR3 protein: CASSFSSGNYEQYF
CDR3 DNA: TGTGCCAGCAGTTTTTCTAGCGGGAACTACGAGCAGTACTTC

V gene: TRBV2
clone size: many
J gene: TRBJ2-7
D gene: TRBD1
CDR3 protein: CASSPLGQVAYEQYF
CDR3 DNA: TGTGCCAGCAGCCCTCTAGGACAGGTCGCCTACGAGCAGTACTTC

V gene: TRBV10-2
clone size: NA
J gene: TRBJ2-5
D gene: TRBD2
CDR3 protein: CASRGLAGEETQYF
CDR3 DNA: TGCGCCAGCAGGGGACTAGCGGGCGAAGAGACCCAGTACTTC

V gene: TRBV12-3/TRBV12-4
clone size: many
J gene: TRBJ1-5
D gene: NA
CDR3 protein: CASSPIIGGFGNQPQHF
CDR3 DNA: TGTGCCAGCAGTCCCATTATAGGGGGATTCGGCAATCAGCCCCAGCATTTT

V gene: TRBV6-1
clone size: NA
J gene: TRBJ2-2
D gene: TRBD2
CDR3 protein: CASRGTSGYSELFF
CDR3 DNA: TGTGCCAGCAGAGGGACTAGCGGGTACTCGGAGCTGTTTTTT

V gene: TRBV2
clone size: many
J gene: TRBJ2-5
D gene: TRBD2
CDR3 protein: CASSEARSSGKETQYF
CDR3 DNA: TGTGCCAGCAGTGAAGCGAGGTCTAGCGGGAAAGAGACCCAGTACTTC

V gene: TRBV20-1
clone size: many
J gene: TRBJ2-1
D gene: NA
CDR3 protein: CSARDPAAGNEQFF
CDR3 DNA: TGCAGTGCTAGAGATCCAGCCGCGGGGAATGAGCAGTTCTTC

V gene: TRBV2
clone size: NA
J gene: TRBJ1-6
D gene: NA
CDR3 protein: CASSVARTSNSPLHF
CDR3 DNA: TGTGCCAGCAGCGTCGCCAGGACCTCCAATTCACCCCTCCACTTT

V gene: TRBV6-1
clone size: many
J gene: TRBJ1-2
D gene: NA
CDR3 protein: CASRDPNTGTRYYGYTF
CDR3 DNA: TGTGCCAGCAGAGACCCTAACACCGGGACAAGATACTATGGCTACACCTTC

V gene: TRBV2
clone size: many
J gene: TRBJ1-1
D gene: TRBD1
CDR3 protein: CASRLIGTGSTEAFF
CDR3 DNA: TGTGCCAGCAGATTAATTGGGACAGGGAGCACTGAAGCTTTCTTT

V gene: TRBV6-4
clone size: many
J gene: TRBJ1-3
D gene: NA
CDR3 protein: CASSPLNTIYF
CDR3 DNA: TGTGCCAGCAGCCCCCTAAACACCATATATTTT

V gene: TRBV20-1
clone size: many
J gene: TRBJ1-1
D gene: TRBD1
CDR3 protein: CSARDPKTGGKTFF
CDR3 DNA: TGCAGTGCTAGAGATCCCAAGACAGGGGGCAAAACTTTCTTT

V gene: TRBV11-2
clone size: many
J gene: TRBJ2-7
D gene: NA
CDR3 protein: CASSSRESSYEQYF
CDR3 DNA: TGTGCCAGCAGCAGCAGGGAAAGCTCCTACGAGCAGTACTTC

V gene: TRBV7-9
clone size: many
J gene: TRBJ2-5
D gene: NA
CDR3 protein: CASSFGTDGETQYF
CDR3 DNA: TGTGCCAGCAGCTTCGGGACGGATGGGGAGACCCAGTACTTC

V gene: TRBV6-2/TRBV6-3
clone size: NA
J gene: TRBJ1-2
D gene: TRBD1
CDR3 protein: CASRGRQGARYCYTF
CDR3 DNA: TGTGCCAGCAGGGGAAGACAGGGGGCCCGCTATTGCTACACCTTC

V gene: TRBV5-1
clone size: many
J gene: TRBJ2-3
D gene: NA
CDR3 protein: CASSLGSRTSDTQYF
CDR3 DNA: TGCGCCAGCAGCTTAGGGTCCCGAACCTCCGATACGCAGTATTTT

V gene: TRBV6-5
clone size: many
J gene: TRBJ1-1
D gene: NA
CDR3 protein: CASSYSSRRNTEAFF
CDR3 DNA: TGTGCCAGCAGTTACTCGAGCAGGCGGAACACTGAAGCTTTCTTT

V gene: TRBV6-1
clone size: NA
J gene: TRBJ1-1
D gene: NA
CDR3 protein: CASTLEGDEAFF
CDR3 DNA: TGTGCCAGCACCTTAGAGGGAGACGAAGCTTTCTTT

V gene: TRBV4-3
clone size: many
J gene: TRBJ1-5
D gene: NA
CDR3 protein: CASSPSWGSNQPQHF
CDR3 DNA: TGCGCCAGCAGCCCGTCGTGGGGGAGCAATCAGCCCCAGCATTTT

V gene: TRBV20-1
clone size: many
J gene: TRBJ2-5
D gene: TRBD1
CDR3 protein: CASGEGQGLRAQYF
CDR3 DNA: TGCGCCTCCGGGGAGGGACAGGGGCTCAGGGCCCAGTACTTC

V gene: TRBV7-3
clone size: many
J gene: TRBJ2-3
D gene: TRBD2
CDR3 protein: CASSPRLSGGGASDTQYF
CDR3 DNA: TGTGCCAGCAGCCCCCGGTTGAGTGGCGGGGGGGCGAGTGATACGCAGTATTTT

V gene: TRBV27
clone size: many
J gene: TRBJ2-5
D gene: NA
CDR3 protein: CASSFKLGAGETQYF
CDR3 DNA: TGTGCCAGCAGTTTTAAGTTAGGTGCAGGCGAGACCCAGTACTTC